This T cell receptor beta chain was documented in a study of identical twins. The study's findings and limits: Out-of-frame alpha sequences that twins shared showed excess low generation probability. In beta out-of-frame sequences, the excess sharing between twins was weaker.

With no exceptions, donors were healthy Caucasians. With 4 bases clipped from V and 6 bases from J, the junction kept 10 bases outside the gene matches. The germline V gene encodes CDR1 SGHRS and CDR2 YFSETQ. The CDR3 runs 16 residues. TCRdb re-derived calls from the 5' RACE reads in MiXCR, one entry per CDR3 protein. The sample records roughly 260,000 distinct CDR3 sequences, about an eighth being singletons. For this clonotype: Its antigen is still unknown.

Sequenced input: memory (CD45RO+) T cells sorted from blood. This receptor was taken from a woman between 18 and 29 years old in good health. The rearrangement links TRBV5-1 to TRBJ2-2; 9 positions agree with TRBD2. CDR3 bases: TGCGCCAGCAGCACGGGAATAGCGGGAGTGGCCGGGGAGCTGTTTTTT. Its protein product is CASSTGIAGVAGELFF.